These 26 T cell receptor beta chains came from one sample sequenced in a study of metastatic and nonmetastatic thyroid tumors. Before thyroid surgery, none of the patients had received any treatment. TCRdb used MiXCR to call clones anew from the PCR reads. The profile covers approximately 37,000 clones, with about 16% appearing a single time and over 3.5% taken by the ten largest. The specimen sequenced was blood. Receptor source: a female donor with papillary thyroid cancer or a benign thyroid nodule (not recorded which). Some clones in this sample may be carry-over from other donors' samples.

This clone was recorded at least ten times. The chain recombines TRBV6-1 with TRBJ1-4; possible D gene TRBD1, 5 bases. This CDR3 spans 14 amino acids. The V gene lost 11 bases and the J gene lost 0 bases, with 13 bases spanning the gap. Germline V CDR1 and CDR2: MNHNS, SASEGT. The CDR3 nucleotides are TGTGCCGTCAGGGCTCGGGCAACTAATGAAAAACTGTTTTTT. It encodes CAVRARATNEKLFF.

This clone was seen many times. V gene TRBV6-1 combines with J gene TRBJ1-5, with D unclear. The V and J ends lost 0 bases and 7 bases respectively, with 7 bases between them. Germline V lookup: CDR1 MNHNS, CDR2 SASEGT. The CDR3 totals 13 residues. The CDR3 spells CASSEAELQPQHF. CDR3 nucleotide sequence: TGTGCCAGCAGTGAAGCTGAGCTCCAGCCCCAGCATTTT.

This clone was seen repeatedly, ten times or more. The V and J genes are TRBV15 and TRBJ1-4, with D possibly being TRBD1 (6 bases). This CDR3 is 15 amino acids long. Germline V lookup: CDR1 LNHNV, CDR2 YYDKDF (reference sequence). Between the trimmed V and J ends, which lost 4 bases and 2 bases, there was a span of 11 bases. The CDR3 coding sequence is TGTGCCACCAGCAACGGGGGGCGCACTAATGAAAAACTGTTTTTT. This codes for CATSNGGRTNEKLFF.

Many counts were recorded for this clone. The chain recombines TRBV3-1 with TRBJ2-5, with 8 bases identical to TRBD1. The CDR3 sequence is 15 residues long. The germline CDR1 and CDR2 sequences are LGHDT and YNNKEL (reference sequence). The junction had 9 bases not matched to a gene; V was cut back by 4 bases and J by 5 bases. CDR3 loop: CASSPTGGRQETQYF. The CDR3 nucleotides are TGTGCCAGCAGCCCTACAGGGGGGAGGCAGGAGACCCAGTACTTC.

This clone was recorded many times. The chain employs TRBV28 and TRBJ2-1; 7 bases match TRBD1. Per germline, CDR1 MDHEN and CDR2 SYDVKM. The CDR3 totals 14 residues. J gave up 4 bases and V 2 bases, and 2 bases lay outside the gene matches. CDR3 loop: CASSLADRYNEQFF. Here the CDR3 DNA reads TGTGCCAGCAGTTTAGCGGACAGGTACAATGAGCAGTTCTTC.

There are many counts of this clone. The J gene is TRBJ2-6, the V gene TRBV19; tentatively, D is TRBD1 (5 bases). Germline values: CDR1 LNHDA, CDR2 SQIVND (reference sequence). This CDR3 contains 15 residues. Trimming removed 7 bases at V and 1 base at J, with 11 bases between. CDR3 sequence: CASTTAGSGANVLTF. The CDR3, as DNA: TGTGCCAGTACCACCGCAGGGTCTGGGGCCAACGTCCTGACTTTC.

There are many counts of this clone. The CDR3 loop is CASSHPSRTATSTDTQYF. In DNA form, the CDR3 reads TGTGCCAGCAGTCATCCATCCCGGACAGCGACTAGCACAGATACGCAGTATTTT. The chain combines TRBV6-5 with TRBJ2-3, with D maybe TRBD1 (6 bases). The V and J ends lost 5 bases and 0 bases respectively, with 21 bases between them. CDR1 and CDR2 (germline): MNHEY, SVGAGI. The CDR3 consists of 18 residues.

This clone qualifies as medium-sized. The rearrangement links TRBV7-8 to TRBJ1-2, with TRBD1 matching over 7 bases. The V gene's germline CDR1 is SGHVS and CDR2 FQNEAQ. CDR3 size: 16 residues. Trimming cost V 1 base and J 4 bases; bases outside gene matches: 9. The CDR3 bases are TGTGCCAGCAGCTTAGATATACAGGGGTTGAGCTATGGCTACACCTTC. Translation gives CASSLDIQGLSYGYTF.

The sample holds many counts of this clone. V gene TRBV20-1 combines with J gene TRBJ1-1; D is perhaps TRBD1 (6 bases). Trimming shortened V by 0 bases and J by 2 bases, and 13 bases separated the two germline ends. The CDR3 is made up of 15 amino acids. CDR1 is DFQATT and CDR2 is SNEGSKA in the germline V gene (reference sequence). The CDR3 reads CSARDSTGLNTEAFF. The CDR3 nucleotides read TGCAGTGCTAGAGATTCGACAGGTCTTAACACTGAAGCTTTCTTT.

This clone was seen ten or more times. The V call is TRBV9, the J call TRBJ2-1; D gene unclear. This CDR3 spans 12 amino acids. Germline lookup yields CDR1 SGDLS and CDR2 YYNGEE. V lost 3 bases and J 6 bases, leaving 7 bases between the germline ends. The CDR3 reads CASSEDSNEQFF. DNA of the CDR3: TGTGCCAGCAGCGAGGATAGCAATGAGCAGTTCTTC.

This clone was seen repeatedly, ten times or more. This chain uses TRBV28 with TRBJ1-2; D remains ambiguous. CDR1 is MDHEN and CDR2 is SYDVKM in the germline V gene. V lost 5 bases and J 1 base, leaving 5 bases between the germline ends. CDR3 size: 12 residues. The CDR3 region has the DNA TGTGCCAGCAGTCCATATAACTATGGCTACACCTTC. Translated, it gives CASSPYNYGYTF.

This clone was observed many times. The chain recombines TRBV2 with TRBJ1-5; D not resolved. The length of the CDR3 is 12 residues. Germline V lookup: CDR1 SNHLY, CDR2 FYNNEI. V lost 7 bases and J lost 7, with 11 bases in between. CDR3 protein: CASNRGEQPQHF. The CDR3 nucleotides read TGTGCCAGCAATCGGGGTGAGCAGCCCCAGCATTTT.

This clone occurred a few times. The sample carries other DNA sequences with the same CDR3. V and J are TRBV27 and TRBJ2-3; D not resolved. The CDR3 consists of 13 residues. The germline V and J ends were trimmed by 5 bases and 0 bases, with 6 bases remaining between them. Looked up from germline, CDR1 is MNHEY and CDR2 is SMNVEV (reference sequence). The CDR3 region has the DNA TGTGCCAGCAGTCTTCAAAGCACAGATACGCAGTATTTT. Translation: CASSLQSTDTQYF.

This clone was picked up many times. This rearrangement joins TRBV2 to TRBJ1-1, with D maybe TRBD1 (6 bases). Germline-derived CDR1 and CDR2 are SNHLY and FYNNEI. V lost 10 bases and J 0 bases, leaving 9 bases between the germline ends. This CDR3 region has 12 residues. The CDR3 is CATQGMNTEAFF. As DNA, the CDR3 is TGTGCCACCCAGGGGATGAACACTGAAGCTTTCTTT.

This clone was seen ten or more times. This sequence joins TRBV6-1 and TRBJ2-5; 9 bases match TRBD2. This CDR3 is built from 14 residues. CDR1 and CDR2 from the germline V gene are MNHNS and SASEGT. With 6 bases clipped from V and 0 bases from J, the junction kept 2 bases outside the gene matches. The CDR3 here is CASRERGDQETQYF. The CDR3 DNA reads TGTGCCAGCAGAGAGCGGGGGGACCAAGAGACCCAGTACTTC.

The table lists this clone with a few counts. A much larger clone is a single base away; this may be a read error. This same CDR3 is encoded by further DNA sequences in the sample. The rearrangement uses TRBV7-9 and TRBJ2-3; D is unresolved. Germline values: CDR1 SEHNR, CDR2 FQNEAQ (reference sequence). The CDR3 sequence is 12 residues long. V lost 6 bases and J 4 bases, leaving 8 bases between the germline ends. CDR3 nucleotide sequence: TGTGCCAGCAGTCCCCACGCAGATACGCAGTATTTT. Its translation is CASSPHADTQYF.

The sample holds many counts of this clone. The chain links TRBV5-1 to TRBJ2-2; unclear D gene. V was trimmed by 0 bases and J by 1 base, leaving 7 bases between them. This CDR3 contains 15 residues. From germline, CDR1 is SGHRS and CDR2 YFSETQ. The CDR3 bases are TGCGCCAGCAGCTTGGATTGGGGGAACACCGGGGAGCTGTTTTTT. Encoded protein: CASSLDWGNTGELFF.

This clone was found many times. This chain uses TRBV20-1 with TRBJ1-5, with no clear D. Per germline, CDR1 DFQATT and CDR2 SNEGSKA (reference sequence). The CDR3 sequence is 14 residues long. V was shortened by 0 bases and J by 2 bases, with 8 bases between the two germline ends. In nucleotides, the CDR3 is TGCAGTGCTAGAGAAGCTTTGGGCAATCAGCCCCAGCATTTT. Translated: CSAREALGNQPQHF.

Of note for this clone: Possible read error: a much larger clone is one base away. The V and J genes are TRBV5-1 and TRBJ2-3; D possibly corresponds to TRBD1 (5 bases). Germline V gene data show CDR1 as SGHRS and CDR2 as YFSETQ. This CDR3 region has 14 residues. The ends were cut back, 2 bases at V and 2 bases at J, with 9 bases in the middle. This CDR3 is CASSFQGITDTQYF. The DNA for the CDR3 is TGCGCCAGCAGCTTTCAGGGAATCACAGATACGCAGTATTTT.

In its sample, this clone was seen many times. CDR3 coding DNA: TGTGCCAGCAATAAAGAGGGGGAACAGCCCCAGCATTTT. Amino acids: CASNKEGEQPQHF. The chain carries TRBV28 and TRBJ1-5, with TRBD1 as a possible D gene (6 bases). The germline V and J ends were trimmed by 7 bases and 7 bases, with 14 bases remaining between them. The CDR3 extends over 13 amino acids. From germline, CDR1 is MDHEN and CDR2 SYDVKM.

V is TRBV18 and J is TRBJ2-5, with D unresolved. There are 13 residues in the CDR3. Germline loops: CDR1 KGHSH, CDR2 LQKENI. V was cut by 2 bases and J by 5 bases, with 9 bases left in between. The CDR3 region has the DNA TGTGCCAGCTCACCAGTGCCGGGCGAGACCCAGTACTTC. Its protein product is CASSPVPGETQYF.

This clone was seen many times. The V call is TRBV5-1, the J call TRBJ1-6, with 11 bases that match TRBD1. This CDR3 contains 15 residues. The V gene's germline CDR1 is SGHRS and CDR2 YFSETQ. Trimming cost V 0 bases and J 9 bases; bases outside gene matches: 2. The CDR3 DNA follows: TGCGCCAGCAGCTTGGACGGACAGGGGGCTTCACCCCTCCACTTT. Amino acid sequence: CASSLDGQGASPLHF.

V and J are TRBV3-1 and TRBJ1-2; tentatively, D is TRBD1 (5 bases). The germline V gene has CDR1 LGHDT and CDR2 YNNKEL (reference sequence). The V gene lost 1 base and the J gene lost 7 bases, with 7 bases spanning the gap. The CDR3 runs to 12 residues. In nucleotides, the CDR3 is TGTGCCAGCAGCCAAGCGACAGCTGGCTACACCTTC. It is translated as CASSQATAGYTF.

This clone has ten or more counts. The rearrangement joins TRBV6-1 to TRBJ2-7; 7 bases are shared with TRBD1. The trim removed 6 bases at V and 1 base at J, leaving 6 bases unmatched. The CDR3 sequence is 14 residues long. Germline V lookup: CDR1 MNHNS, CDR2 SASEGT. CDR3 nucleotides: TGTGCCAGCAGGTCCAGACAGGGATCCTACGAGCAGTACTTC. Amino acid sequence: CASRSRQGSYEQYF.

This clone was seen a few times. The V call is TRBV5-4, the J call TRBJ1-4; TRBD1 agrees at 11 bases. The length of the CDR3 is 16 residues. Trimming cost V 4 bases and J 3 bases; bases outside gene matches: 5. Germline V gene sequence: CDR1 SGHNT, CDR2 YYREEE (reference sequence). The DNA for the CDR3 is TGTGCCAGCAGCCGGACAGGGGGCGCTTCTAATGAAAAACTGTTTTTT. This encodes CASSRTGGASNEKLFF. Complete variable domain (other parts from reference TRBV5-4 and TRBJ1-4): ETGVTQSPTHLIKTRGQQVTLRCSSQSGHNTVSWYQQALGQGPQFIFQYYREEENGRGNFPPRFSGLQFPNYSSELNVNALELDDSALYLCASSRTGGASNEKLFFGSGTQLSVL.

This clone was detected only once. J is TRBJ1-6 and V is TRBV7-8; D uncertain. The CDR3 consists of 15 residues. Germline V gene lookup returns CDR1 SGHVS and CDR2 FQNEAQ. V was cut by 1 base and J by 7 bases, with 11 bases left in between. In DNA, the CDR3 is TGTGCCAGCAGCTTAGGGGTTACAGCAAATTCACCCCTCCACTTT. As protein: CASSLGVTANSPLHF. Together with reference TRBV7-8 and TRBJ1-6, the CDR3 gives the full variable domain: GAGVSQSPRYKVAKRGQDVALRCDPISGHVSLFWYQQALGQGPEFLTYFQNEAQLDKSGLPSDRFFAERPEGSVSTLKIQRTQQEDSAVYLCASSLGVTANSPLHFGNGTRLTVT.